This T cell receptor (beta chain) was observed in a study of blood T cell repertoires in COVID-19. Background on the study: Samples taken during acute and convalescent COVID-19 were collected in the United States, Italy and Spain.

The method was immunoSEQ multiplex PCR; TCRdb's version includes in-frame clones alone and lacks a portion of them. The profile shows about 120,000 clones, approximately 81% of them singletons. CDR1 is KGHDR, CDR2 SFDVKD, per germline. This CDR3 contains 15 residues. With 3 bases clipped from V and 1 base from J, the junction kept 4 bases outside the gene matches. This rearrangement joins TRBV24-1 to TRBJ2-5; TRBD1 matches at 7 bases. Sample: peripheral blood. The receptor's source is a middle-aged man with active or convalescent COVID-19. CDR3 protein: CATSDTGELQETQYF. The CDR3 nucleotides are TGTGCCACCAGTGATACAGGGGAACTCCAAGAGACCCAGTACTTC.